This T cell receptor beta chain is drawn from a study of T cells in Graves' hyperthyroidism and ophthalmopathy. The sample holds many counts of this clonotype. Its antigen is not known. Extraction of PBMCs used around 9.6 ml of fresh peripheral blood. It was RNA transcripts that yielded the amplified TCR beta CDR3 regions. HTBI primers drove first-round RT-PCR of the TCR CDR3. TCRdb reanalysed the multiplex PCR reads using MiXCR and keeps one entry per CDR3 protein. The sample has fewer than 650,000 distinct CDR3 sequences, 14% seen once. The CDR3 totals 16 residues. The V and J ends lost 6 bases and 4 bases, in that order; junction bases with no gene match: 8. CDR1 is SNHLY, CDR2 FYNNEI, per germline. Notes on the study in general: Ophthalmopathy was told apart from stable hyperthyroidism by a 13 V-J model. Most thyroid-expanded clonotypes above 0.001 were also found in blood.

This sequence originates from a woman aged 35 to 49 with Graves' hyperthyroidism. Sequenced sample: blood. The chain is built from TRBV2 and TRBJ2-2; 10 positions match TRBD2. The CDR3 loop is CASRASGSATTGELFF. In nucleotides, the CDR3 is TGTGCCAGCAGGGCTAGCGGGAGTGCTACCACCGGGGAGCTGTTTTTT.